A selection of T cell receptor beta chains follows, all from one sample in a study of blood T cell repertoires in COVID-19. Method: immunoSEQ multiplex PCR; TCRdb's copy keeps in-frame clones and lacks some. The sample contains 200,000 to 250,000 clones, approximately 86% of which appear only once. The sequenced sample was peripheral blood. Receptors originate from a woman in her thirties with COVID-19, enrolled during active disease. The CDR3 runs from the conserved cysteine through the conserved F or W. A D gene is named only where the DNA matches it firmly. Clone size is shown for a subset of rows, as once, few, many or a class of expanded clone.

cdr3_length j_call clone_size v_call d_call cdr3_aa cdr3_nt
13 TRBJ2-1 - TRBV4-3 - CASSPSVGGEQFF TGCGCCAGCAGCCCCTCCGTGGGGGGTGAGCAGTTCTTC
15 TRBJ1-5 - TRBV6-5 - CASRGGETSNQPQHF TGTGCCAGCAGGGGGGGAGAGACTAGCAATCAGCCCCAGCATTTT
18 TRBJ2-1 - TRBV9 TRBD2 CASSPRPETATSSNEQFF TGTGCCAGCAGCCCACGCCCAGAGACGGCGACTAGCAGCAATGAGCAGTTCTTC
15 TRBJ1-1 - TRBV13 - CASSPRGQLNTEAFF TGTGCCAGCAGCCCTCGCGGACAGTTGAACACTGAAGCTTTCTTT
16 TRBJ2-4 - TRBV6-6 TRBD1 CASRKQGPIAKNIQYF TGTGCCAGCAGGAAACAGGGGCCCATAGCCAAAAACATTCAGTACTTC
12 TRBJ2-5 - TRBV28 - CASIGDRETQYF TGTGCCAGCATAGGAGATAGAGAGACCCAGTACTTC
12 TRBJ1-2 few TRBV12-3/TRBV12-4 - CASARANYGYTF TGTGCCAGTGCTCGAGCTAACTATGGCTACACCTTC
13 TRBJ2-7 - TRBV9 - CASSVGGFHEQYF TGTGCCAGCAGCGTTGGAGGCTTCCACGAGCAGTACTTC
14 TRBJ1-5 - TRBV20-1 TRBD1 CSASRQGGNQPQHF TGCAGTGCTAGTCGACAGGGTGGCAATCAGCCCCAGCATTTT
17 TRBJ2-3 - TRBV5-1 TRBD2 CASSLVASGISTDTQYF TGCGCCAGCAGCTTGGTGGCTAGCGGGATTAGCACAGATACGCAGTATTTT
13 TRBJ2-7 - TRBV7-3 - CASSFSGGDEQYF TGTGCCAGCAGCTTCTCAGGAGGGGACGAGCAGTACTTC
13 TRBJ2-3 - TRBV2 TRBD1 CASSTTGGDTQYF TGTGCCAGCAGTACCACAGGGGGAGATACGCAGTATTTT
16 TRBJ2-2 - TRBV19 - CASSIVRSSNTGELFF TGTGCCAGTAGTATAGTACGGAGTTCGAACACCGGGGAGCTGTTTTTT
10 TRBJ1-2 - TRBV9 - CASSVQGRPF TGTGCCAGCAGCGTACAGGGGCGCCCCTTC
17 TRBJ2-7 - TRBV5-4 TRBD2 CASSGRRGGGFTYEQYF TGTGCCAGCAGCGGCCGCCGTGGGGGGGGGTTCACCTACGAGCAGTACTTC
15 TRBJ2-7 once TRBV18 - CASSRSGRDSYEQYF TGTGCCAGCTCACGCTCAGGGCGGGACTCCTACGAGCAGTACTTC
14 TRBJ1-5 few TRBV18 - CASSPSQGNQPQHF TGTGCCAGCTCACCATCACAGGGTAATCAGCCCCAGCATTTT
15 TRBJ1-5 once TRBV27 - CASSLSGGINQPQHF TGTGCCAGCAGTTTATCGGGGGGGATCAATCAGCCCCAGCATTTT
14 TRBJ2-7 few TRBV28 - CASSSRTENHEQYF TGTGCCAGCAGTTCCCGGACTGAGAACCACGAGCAGTACTTC
16 TRBJ1-5 - TRBV6-4 TRBD1 CASSDSDRAGNQPQHF TGTGCCAGCAGTGACTCAGACAGGGCTGGCAATCAGCCCCAGCATTTT
16 TRBJ2-1 - TRBV13 - CASSLFTTQAYNEQFF TGTGCCAGCAGCTTATTTACCACCCAAGCTTACAATGAGCAGTTCTTC
14 TRBJ1-2 - TRBV6-5 - CASSYDAQGYGYTF TGTGCCAGCAGTTACGATGCACAGGGCTATGGCTACACCTTC
15 TRBJ2-5 - TRBV6-5 TRBD2 CASRQAGALQETQYF TGTGCCAGCAGACAAGCGGGGGCGCTACAAGAGACCCAGTACTTC
15 TRBJ2-7 - TRBV11-2 - CASSLGTAASYEQYF TGTGCCAGCAGCTTAGGGACAGCCGCTTCCTACGAGCAGTACTTC
14 TRBJ1-1 few TRBV2 - CASSDGQINTEAFF TGTGCCAGCAGTGATGGGCAGATCAACACTGAAGCTTTCTTT
14 TRBJ2-5 few TRBV5-1 TRBD1 CASRPQGLEETQYF TGCGCCAGCAGACCACAGGGGCTTGAAGAGACCCAGTACTTC
20 TRBJ2-2 - TRBV19 TRBD2 CASSIDWLAGLGGNAGELFF TGTGCCAGTAGTATAGATTGGCTAGCGGGCCTAGGGGGAAATGCCGGGGAGCTGTTTTTT
14 TRBJ1-2 - TRBV6-5 TRBD1 CASSYPGQAAGYTF TGTGCCAGCAGTTATCCGGGACAGGCGGCTGGCTACACCTTC
10 TRBJ1-2 - TRBV20-1 - CSARVAGYTF TGCAGTGCTAGAGTGGCTGGCTACACCTTC
15 TRBJ1-1 few TRBV5-4 TRBD1 CASSLDRGRGTEAFF TGTGCCAGCAGCTTAGACAGGGGGCGGGGCACTGAAGCTTTCTTT
15 TRBJ1-2 - TRBV6-5 TRBD1 CATLSPAGGIYGYTF TGTGCCACCCTGTCCCCAGCAGGGGGGATCTATGGCTACACCTTC
14 TRBJ2-7 - TRBV30 TRBD2 CAWSPGLADYEQYF TGTGCCTGGAGCCCGGGACTAGCGGATTACGAGCAGTACTTC
14 TRBJ2-7 - TRBV2 - CASSEGGQAYEQYF TGTGCCAGCAGTGAGGGGGGGCAAGCCTACGAGCAGTACTTC
15 TRBJ1-2 - TRBV5-1 - CASSLDAGSNYGYTF TGCGCCAGCAGCTTGGACGCGGGCTCTAACTATGGCTACACCTTC
16 TRBJ1-6 - TRBV14 TRBD1 CASSQVGTARHSPLHF TGTGCCAGCAGCCAAGTGGGGACAGCTAGACATTCACCCCTCCACTTT
15 TRBJ1-2 few TRBV4-3 TRBD1 CASSEGGRGIYGYTF TGCGCCAGCAGTGAGGGCGGCAGGGGGATCTATGGCTACACCTTC
13 TRBJ1-2 - TRBV7-9 - CASSLSANYGYTF TGTGCCAGCAGCTTGTCAGCGAACTATGGCTACACCTTC
15 TRBJ2-1 - TRBV4-3 - CASSQIREPYNEQFF TGCGCCAGCAGCCAGATAAGGGAGCCCTACAATGAGCAGTTCTTC
14 TRBJ1-2 - TRBV2 - CASSDAAGNYGYTF TGTGCCAGCAGTGACGCGGCAGGGAACTATGGCTACACCTTC
15 TRBJ2-3 once TRBV5-4 TRBD1 CASSLATGGTDTQYF TGTGCCAGCAGCTTGGCCACAGGGGGGACAGATACGCAGTATTTT
18 TRBJ2-7 - TRBV3-1/TRBV3-2 TRBD1 CASSRRTPQGAEAYEQYF TGTGCCAGCAGTCGAAGGACCCCTCAGGGGGCGGAGGCCTACGAGCAGTACTTC
16 TRBJ2-4 - TRBV11-2 TRBD2 CASSLRLAGESNIQYF TGTGCCAGCAGCTTAAGACTAGCGGGGGAGTCAAACATTCAGTACTTC
13 TRBJ1-3 - TRBV12-3/TRBV12-4 - CASSTGSGNTIYF TGTGCCAGCAGCACAGGGTCCGGAAACACCATATATTTT
15 TRBJ2-7 - TRBV5-1 TRBD2 CASSLTGGKLNEQYF TGCGCCAGCAGCTTGACGGGGGGGAAACTTAACGAGCAGTACTTC
13 TRBJ2-1 - TRBV11-2 - CASSLGHYNEQFF TGTGCCAGCAGCTTAGGACACTACAATGAGCAGTTCTTC
13 TRBJ2-5 - TRBV7-9 - CASSSWRQETQYF TGTGCCAGCAGCTCCTGGCGGCAAGAGACCCAGTACTTC
14 TRBJ2-3 - TRBV11-2 - CASSRDLPPDTQYF TGTGCCAGCAGCCGGGACTTGCCCCCAGATACGCAGTATTTT
15 TRBJ2-7 - TRBV5-1 TRBD2 CASSLDPSGIYEQYF TGCGCCAGCAGCTTGGATCCTAGCGGGATCTACGAGCAGTACTTC
15 TRBJ1-1 - TRBV7-6 TRBD1 CASSTRDRGNTEAFF TGTGCCAGCAGCACTCGGGACAGGGGGAACACTGAAGCTTTCTTT
13 TRBJ1-1 - TRBV19 TRBD1 CASTPGTAIKAFF TGTGCCAGTACCCCCGGGACAGCGATAAAAGCTTTCTTT
13 TRBJ1-1 - TRBV19 - CASSTTENTEAFF TGTGCCAGTAGTACCACAGAGAACACTGAAGCTTTCTTT